This entry lists 2 T cell receptor beta chains sequenced from one sample in a study of tumor-infiltrating lymphocytes in localized non-small cell lung cancer. Profiling relied on immunoSEQ multiplex PCR, and the TCRdb table lists in-frame clones only, not all of them. The repertoire consists of 15,000 to 20,000 clones, with 65% to 85% occurring once and the leading ten covering 10% to 13%. Material for sequencing was uninvolved lung tissue not adjacent to the tumor. The origin of the receptors is a human donor with non-small cell lung cancer.

The V gene is TRBV28, the J gene TRBJ2-2, with 7 bases identical to TRBD1. With V trimmed by 7 bases and J by 1 base, 3 bases remained unmatched. The CDR3 is 14 residues long. CDR1 and CDR2 from the germline V gene are MDHEN and SYDVKM. This CDR3 reads CASTGTENTGELFF. The CDR3 DNA is TGTGCCAGCACAGGGACAGAGAACACCGGGGAGCTGTTTTTT.

The chain employs TRBV9 and TRBJ1-1; 8 nucleotides line up with TRBD1. Trimming took 0 bases from V and 6 from J; bases not matched to a gene: 7. This CDR3 has 15 amino acids. The germline CDR1 and CDR2 sequences are SGDLS and YYNGEE. The CDR3 DNA follows: TGTGCCAGCAGCGTAGTAGGACAGGGATCGGCTGAAGCTTTCTTT. Residues: CASSVVGQGSAEAFF.